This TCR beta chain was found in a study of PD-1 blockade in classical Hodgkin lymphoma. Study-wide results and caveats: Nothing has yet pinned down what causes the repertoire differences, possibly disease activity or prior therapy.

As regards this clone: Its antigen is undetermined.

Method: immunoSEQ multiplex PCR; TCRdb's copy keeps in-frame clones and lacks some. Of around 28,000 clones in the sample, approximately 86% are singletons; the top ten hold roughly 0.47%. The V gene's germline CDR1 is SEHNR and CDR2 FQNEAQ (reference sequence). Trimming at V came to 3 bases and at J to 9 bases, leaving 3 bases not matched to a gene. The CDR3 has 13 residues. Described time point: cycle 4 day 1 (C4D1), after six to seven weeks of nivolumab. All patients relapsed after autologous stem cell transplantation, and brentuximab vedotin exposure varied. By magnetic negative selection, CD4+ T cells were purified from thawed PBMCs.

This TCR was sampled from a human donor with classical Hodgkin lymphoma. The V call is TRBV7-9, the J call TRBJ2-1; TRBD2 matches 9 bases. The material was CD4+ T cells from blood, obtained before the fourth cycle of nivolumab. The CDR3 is CASSLLAGSEQFF. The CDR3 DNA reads TGTGCCAGCAGCTTGCTAGCGGGAAGTGAGCAGTTCTTC.